The 2 T cell receptor beta chains reported below all come from one sample, sequenced in a study of T cell repertoires in cytomegalovirus infection. Each CDR3 protein gets one entry after TCRdb re-called the reads with MiXCR. The repertoire holds some 300,000 distinct CDR3 sequences, approximately 13% seen once, with roughly 8.9% in the top ten. The sequencing input was PBMCs. The receptors shown here come from a human donor in good health (CMV status not recorded). Some clones in this sample may be carry-over from other donors' samples.

This clonotype appeared a few times. DNA for the CDR3: TGTGCCAGCCTCCCGGGACGGACCTACGAGCAGTACTTC. It yields the protein CASLPGRTYEQYF. The chain joins TRBV27 to TRBJ2-7; D may match TRBD1 or TRBD2 (5 bases each). The CDR3 is 13 residues long. With 8 bases removed from V and 2 bases from J, the gap between germline ends came to 13 bases. The germline V gene encodes CDR1 MNHEY and CDR2 SMNVEV (reference sequence).

This clonotype has more than one count but fewer than ten. The gene calls are TRBV7-8 and TRBJ2-5; D assignment may be TRBD1 or TRBD2 (5 bases each). Germline CDR1 reads SGHVS; CDR2 reads FQNEAQ. Trimming took off 8 bases at V and 4 bases at J, with 23 bases between the two ends. This CDR3 is built from 16 residues. The CDR3: CASSPGRQLIRETQYF. DNA for the CDR3: TGTGCCAGCTCCCCAGGGAGACAGCTAATAAGAGAGACCCAGTACTTC.